The present T cell receptor (beta chain) was sequenced within a study of PD-L1 blockade in urothelial cancer. About the study: Males with urothelial cancer arising in the bladder constituted about 90% of the roughly 29 patients. Per blood sample, T cells had a median of 141,255. At 3 weeks (second dose) and 6 weeks after starting treatment, blood was analyzed.

Profiled with immunoSEQ multiplex PCR; TCRdb holds only in-frame clones, not every one. The table lists roughly 74,000 clones, approximately 90% of them singletons. Losses at the gene ends were 4 bases for V and 7 bases for J; bases not matched to a gene: 5. The germline V gene has CDR1 GTSNPN and CDR2 SVGIG (reference sequence). The CDR3 spans 12 residues. The specimen comprised PBMCs, sampled around atezolizumab (anti-PD-L1) treatment. The genes are TRBV30 and TRBJ1-2; 8 bases are a match to TRBD1. The TCR comes from a woman between 65 and 79 years old with urothelial cancer. The CDR3 spells CAWITGGSGYTF. CDR3 coding DNA: TGTGCCTGGATCACAGGGGGAAGTGGCTACACCTTC.